This T cell receptor beta chain was recorded in a study of control samples from healthy donors and cancer patients. For this clone: Other nucleotide sequences from this sample produce the same CDR3.

Using immunoSEQ multiplex PCR, the repertoire was profiled, and TCRdb retains in-frame clones only, with some absent. The sample lists 100,000 to 150,000 clones; nearly 90% were seen once. The TCR was taken from a man between 50 and 59 years old with head and neck cancer. Material for sequencing was PBMCs.

The CDR3 region is CASSLGPNTEAFF. Written as DNA, the CDR3 is TGTGCCAGCAGTTTGGGGCCCAACACTGAAGCTTTCTTT. V gene TRBV12-3 or TRBV12-4 combines with J gene TRBJ1-1; tentatively, D is TRBD1 (5 bases). V was clipped by 3 bases and J by 2 bases, with 7 bases between them. CDR3 size: 13 residues.